These 19 T cell receptor beta chains came from one sample sequenced in a study of early T cells in non-severe SARS-CoV-2 infection. TCRdb independently ran MiXCR on the 5' RACE reads; one entry per CDR3 protein. This sample has 35,000 to 45,000 distinct CDR3 sequences; approximately 9.9% occur once, and the top ten carry 9.5% to 15%. Sequenced material: whole blood. The receptors come from an adult who was a healthcare worker with PCR-confirmed SARS-CoV-2 infection or an uninfected control (not recorded which).

By its share, this clonotype is medium-sized. V and J are TRBV20-1 and TRBJ2-3; D remains ambiguous. Germline CDR1 and CDR2: DFQATT and SNEGSKA (reference sequence). There are 13 residues in the CDR3. Trimming shortened V by 3 bases and J by 4 bases, and 11 bases separated the two germline ends. CDR3 DNA: TGCAGTGCTAGTCCCCAGAACGCAGATACGCAGTATTTT. Translated: CSASPQNADTQYF.

The rearrangement uses TRBV27 and TRBJ2-3; D may be TRBD1 (5 bases). The CDR3 spans 15 residues. The V end was cut by 5 bases, the J end by 2 bases, with 14 bases between. Germline V CDR1 and CDR2: MNHEY, SMNVEV (reference sequence). CDR3 sequence reads: CASSPWGRDTDTQYF. The DNA for the CDR3 is TGTGCCAGCAGTCCCTGGGGCAGGGACACAGATACGCAGTATTTT.

This clonotype was counted ten times or more. The J gene is TRBJ2-7, the V gene TRBV4-1; 10 positions agree with TRBD1. The CDR3 runs 16 residues. Germline CDR1 MGHRA, CDR2 YSYEKL. Germline trimming cut 2 bases from V and 3 bases from J; bases unmatched to any gene: 7. CDR3 nucleotides: TGCGCCAGCAGCCAAAATGCTCGGGACAGGGGCTACGAGCAGTACTTC. It specifies CASSQNARDRGYEQYF.

Many counts were recorded for this clonotype. The chain combines TRBV29-1 with TRBJ1-1; 9 bases are shared with TRBD1. Germline V gene lookup returns CDR1 SQVTM and CDR2 ANQGSEA. The CDR3 covers 14 residues. Unmatched junction bases numbered 10, after V lost 7 bases and J lost 4 bases. As DNA, the CDR3 is TGCAGCGCCGAGACAGGGGGAGGAGGCACTGAAGCTTTCTTT. It encodes CSAETGGGGTEAFF.

The V gene is TRBV29-1, the J gene TRBJ2-1, with D hard to call. V was shortened by 5 bases and J by 7 bases, with 6 bases between the two germline ends. From germline, CDR1 is SQVTM and CDR2 ANQGSEA. The CDR3 has 10 residues. CDR3: CSVWDNEQFF. The CDR3 coding sequence is TGCAGCGTTTGGGATAATGAGCAGTTCTTC.

This clonotype has only a few counts. The gene calls are TRBV6-2 or TRBV6-3 and TRBJ1-5; possible D gene TRBD1, 6 bases. The V gene lost 6 bases and the J gene lost 7 bases, with 19 bases spanning the gap. The CDR3 consists of 15 residues. CDR1 and CDR2 (germline): MNHEY, SVGEGT. CDR3 protein: CASSSALPTGQPQHF. CDR3 nucleotides: TGTGCCAGCAGCTCCGCCCTCCCCACAGGGCAGCCCCAGCATTTT.

This clonotype was detected ten times or more. The CDR3 sequence is CATSRGRAGHNEQFF. CDR3 DNA: TGTGCCACCAGCAGAGGACGAGCCGGACACAATGAGCAGTTCTTC. This chain uses TRBV15 with TRBJ2-1, with unresolved D. The CDR3 is 15 amino acids. Between the trimmed V and J ends, which lost 1 base and 5 bases, there was a span of 12 bases. Germline V gives CDR1 LNHNV, CDR2 YYDKDF (reference sequence).

This clonotype was detected only a few times. This chain links TRBV12-3 or TRBV12-4 with TRBJ1-2; D is unresolved. The CDR3 consists of 13 residues. Trimming took 3 bases from V and 2 from J, leaving 7 bases between them. The chain's CDR3 is CASSFRRNYGYTF. CDR3 bases: TGTGCCAGCAGTTTTCGGCGAAACTATGGCTACACCTTC.

This chain links TRBV5-1 with TRBJ1-1; TRBD1 matches 7 bases. The junction had 4 bases not matched to a gene; V was cut back by 4 bases and J by 7 bases. Germline-derived CDR1 and CDR2 are SGHRS and YFSETQ. The CDR3 consists of 12 residues. In DNA form, the CDR3 reads TGCGCCAGCAGCGTGGACAGGATTGAAGCTTTCTTT. Translation: CASSVDRIEAFF.

In its sample, this clonotype was seen many times. The chain couples TRBV6-1 to TRBJ1-5, with D possibly matching TRBD1 (5 bases). In germline, CDR1 is MNHNS, CDR2 SASEGT. There are 15 residues in the CDR3. Between the trimmed V and J ends, which lost 5 bases and 2 bases, there was a span of 13 bases. DNA for the CDR3: TGTGCCAGCAGTTGGGGGTCACAAGGCAATCAGCCCCAGCATTTT. This sequence encodes CASSWGSQGNQPQHF.

The V and J genes are TRBV7-3 and TRBJ2-4, with TRBD1 matching 8 bases. The V gene end was trimmed by 1 base and the J gene end by 15 bases; junction bases not matched to a gene: 8. The CDR3 loop spans 13 amino acids. Germline lookup yields CDR1 SGHTA and CDR2 FQGTGA. The CDR3 here is CASSLSQGARRYF. The CDR3 DNA reads as TGTGCCAGCAGCTTAAGCCAGGGGGCGAGAAGGTACTTC.

In its sample, this clonotype was seen many times. This sequence joins TRBV6-5 and TRBJ1-6; D is uncertain. This CDR3 comprises 20 residues. Germline CDR1 and CDR2: MNHEY and SVGAGI. Trimming took off 0 bases at V and 0 bases at J, with 18 bases between the two ends. CDR3 bases: TGTGCCAGCAGTTACTCGATGGGCCCTGGACGAAGCTCCTATAATTCACCCCTCCACTTT. Its translation is CASSYSMGPGRSSYNSPLHF.

This clonotype came up a few times. The CDR3 loop is CASSLEAGLRQETQYF. CDR3 coding DNA: TGTGCCAGCAGCTTGGAGGCAGGTCTACGACAAGAGACCCAGTACTTC. The chain carries TRBV5-6 and TRBJ2-5; D is ambiguous. Trimming took off 0 bases at V and 2 bases at J, with 14 bases between the two ends. The CDR3 length is 16 residues. The germline V gene has CDR1 SGHDT and CDR2 YYEEEE. Combining the CDR3 with reference TRBV5-6 and TRBJ2-5 gives the whole variable domain DAGVTQSPTHLIKTRGQQVTLRCSPKSGHDTVSWYQQALGQGPQFIFQYYEEEERQRGNFPDRFSGHQFPNYSSELNVNALLLGDSALYLCASSLEAGLRQETQYFGPGTRLLVL.

This clonotype has at least ten counts. The V call is TRBV3-1, the J call TRBJ2-3; TRBD1 is a possible D gene (6 bases). CDR1 and CDR2 (germline): LGHDT, YNNKEL (reference sequence). The V end was cut by 6 bases, the J end by 6 bases, with 22 bases between. The CDR3 spans 16 residues. Here the CDR3 DNA reads TGTGCCAGCAGTCATACCTCGCCGGGCCAGGGGGATACGCAGTATTTT. As protein: CASSHTSPGQGDTQYF.

The sample holds a few counts of this clonotype. The V gene is TRBV7-2, the J gene TRBJ1-2; 9 bases line up with TRBD1. Germline V gives CDR1 SGHTA, CDR2 FQGNSA. Trimming removed 4 bases from V and 9 bases from J; junction bases left unmatched: 15. The CDR3 covers 16 residues. CDR3 amino acids: CASSSPTPGQGLRYTF. CDR3 nucleotides: TGTGCCAGCAGCTCCCCCACACCGGGACAGGGATTACGCTACACCTTC.

This clonotype was seen repeatedly, ten times or more. V is TRBV28 and J is TRBJ1-2, with 9 nucleotides matching TRBD1. This CDR3 spans 14 amino acids. Germline CDR1 is MDHEN and CDR2 is SYDVKM. Unmatched junction bases numbered 0, after V lost 2 bases and J lost 2 bases. CDR3 amino acids: CASSLGQGNYGYTF. The CDR3 DNA follows: TGTGCCAGCAGTTTAGGACAGGGGAACTATGGCTACACCTTC.

This clonotype was counted ten times or more. The rearrangement links TRBV10-2 to TRBJ2-5; TRBD2 matches at 7 bases. V trimming: 2 bases; J trimming: 1 base; junction bases outside the gene matches: 1. The CDR3 contains 14 residues. Germline V gives CDR1 WSHSY, CDR2 SAAADI. The CDR3 DNA follows: TGCGCCAGCAGTGAGGGACTAGGCCAAGAGACCCAGTACTTC. This codes for CASSEGLGQETQYF.

This clonotype has a count of ten or more. V is TRBV28 and J is TRBJ1-1; D call uncertain. Germline CDR1 MDHEN, CDR2 SYDVKM. There are 13 residues in the CDR3. Trimming took 1 base from V and 2 from J, leaving 5 bases between them. The CDR3 here is CASSLLSNTEAFF. In DNA form, the CDR3 reads TGTGCCAGCAGTTTATTATCTAACACTGAAGCTTTCTTT. Drawing the rest from reference TRBV28 and TRBJ1-1, the complete variable domain is DVKVTQSSRYLVKRTGEKVFLECVQDMDHENMFWYRQDPGLGLRLIYFSYDVKMKEKGDIPEGYSVSREKKERFSLILESASTNQTSMYLCASSLLSNTEAFFGQGTRLTVV.

The chain is built from TRBV6-5 and TRBJ1-6; D call uncertain. V was pared by 0 bases and J by 5 bases, with 11 bases between. The CDR3 has 16 amino acids. Germline CDR1 reads MNHEY; CDR2 reads SVGAGI. The CDR3: CASSYSRLVDNSPLHF. The CDR3 region has the DNA TGTGCCAGCAGTTACTCGAGGCTGGTCGATAATTCACCCCTCCACTTT.